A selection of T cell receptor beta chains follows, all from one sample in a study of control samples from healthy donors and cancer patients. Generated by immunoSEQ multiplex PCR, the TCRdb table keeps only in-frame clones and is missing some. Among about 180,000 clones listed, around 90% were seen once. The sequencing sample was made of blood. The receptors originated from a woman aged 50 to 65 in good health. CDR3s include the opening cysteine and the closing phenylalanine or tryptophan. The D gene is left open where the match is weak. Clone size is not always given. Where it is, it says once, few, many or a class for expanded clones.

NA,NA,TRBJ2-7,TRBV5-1,TGCGCCAGCAGCTTGGTCGGCTACGAGCAGTACTTC,CASSLVGYEQYF
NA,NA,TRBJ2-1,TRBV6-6,TGTGCCAGCAGTTGGGGCAGGGGACCCTACAATGAGCAGTTCTTC,CASSWGRGPYNEQFF
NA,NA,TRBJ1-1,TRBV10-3,TGTGCCACCGAAGGTCAGGGTCAGGCTTTCTTT,CATEGQGQAFF
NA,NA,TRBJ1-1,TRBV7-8,TGTGCCAGCAGCTTAGTAGTGTTGGAGGGGCGCCCTGAAGCTTTCTTT,CASSLVVLEGRPEAFF
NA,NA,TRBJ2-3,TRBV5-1,TGCGCCAGCAGGAGGAATAGAGAGAACACAGATACGCAGTATTTT,CASRRNRENTDTQYF
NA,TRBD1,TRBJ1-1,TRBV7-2,TGTGCCAGCAGCACGTTACCAGGGGGGACTGAAGCTTTCTTT,CASSTLPGGTEAFF
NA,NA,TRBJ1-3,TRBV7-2,TGTGCCAGCAGCGCCACAGGGCCCGCGACCGGAAACACCATATATTTT,CASSATGPATGNTIYF
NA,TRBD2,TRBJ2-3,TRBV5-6,TGTGCCAGCAGCTACCGAATTCCGGGACTAGCTTACGCAGATACGCAGTATTTT,CASSYRIPGLAYADTQYF
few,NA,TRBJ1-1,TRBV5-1,TGCGCCAGCAGCCGGGACGGGACCCCAAATGAAGCTTTCTTT,CASSRDGTPNEAFF
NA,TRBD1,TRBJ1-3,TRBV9,TGTGCCAGCAGCTGGACAGGAGCTGGAAACACCATATATTTT,CASSWTGAGNTIYF
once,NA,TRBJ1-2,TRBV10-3,TGTGCCATCAGTGACGCCAGCGATGGCTACACCTTC,CAISDASDGYTF
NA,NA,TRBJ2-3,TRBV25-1,TGTGCCAGCAGTCTACGATGGAAGGGGGTTGATACGCAGTATTTT,CASSLRWKGVDTQYF
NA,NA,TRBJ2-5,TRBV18,TGTGCCAGCTCCCCGGGCGGCATGGGGGAGACCCAGTACTTC,CASSPGGMGETQYF
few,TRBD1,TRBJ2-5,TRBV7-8,TGTGCCAGCAGCCCCGACAGGGTTACGACCCAGTACTTC,CASSPDRVTTQYF
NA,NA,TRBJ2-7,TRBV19,TGTGCCAGTCGGAAAACAGAAACCTACGAGCAGTACTTC,CASRKTETYEQYF
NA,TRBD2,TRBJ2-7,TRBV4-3,TGCGCCAGCAGCCAAGCCAGCGGGAGGATCGCCGGCGAGCAGTACTTC,CASSQASGRIAGEQYF
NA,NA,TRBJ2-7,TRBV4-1,TGCGCCAGCGCTAACTACGAGCAGTACTTC,CASANYEQYF
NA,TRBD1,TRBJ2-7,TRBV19,TGTGCCAGTAGAAGCGGGACAGGGGGCTACGAGCAGTACTTC,CASRSGTGGYEQYF
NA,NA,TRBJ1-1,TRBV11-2,TGTGCCAGCAGCTTAGATGGGCCTGAAGCTTTCTTT,CASSLDGPEAFF
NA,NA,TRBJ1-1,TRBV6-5,TGTGCCAGCCGCGGGGGTAGGACTGAAGCTTTCTTT,CASRGGRTEAFF